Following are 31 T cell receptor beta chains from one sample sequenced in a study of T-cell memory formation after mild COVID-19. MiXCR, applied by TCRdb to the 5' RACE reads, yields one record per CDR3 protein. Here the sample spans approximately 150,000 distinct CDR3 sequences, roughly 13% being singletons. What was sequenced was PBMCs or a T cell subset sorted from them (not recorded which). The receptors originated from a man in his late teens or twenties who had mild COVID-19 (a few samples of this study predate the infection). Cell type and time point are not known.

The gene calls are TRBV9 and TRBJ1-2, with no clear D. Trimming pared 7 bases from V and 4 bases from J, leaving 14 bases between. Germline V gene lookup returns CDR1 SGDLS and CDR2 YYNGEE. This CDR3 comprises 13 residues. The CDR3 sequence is CASRGSVSYGYTF. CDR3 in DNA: TGTGCCAGCCGCGGGTCGGTTAGCTATGGCTACACCTTC.

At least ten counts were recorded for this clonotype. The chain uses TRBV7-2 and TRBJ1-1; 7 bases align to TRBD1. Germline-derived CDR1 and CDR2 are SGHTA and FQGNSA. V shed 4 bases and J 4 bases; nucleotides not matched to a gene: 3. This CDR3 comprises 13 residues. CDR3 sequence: CASSSPGGTEAFF. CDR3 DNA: TGTGCCAGCAGCTCTCCAGGGGGCACTGAAGCTTTCTTT.

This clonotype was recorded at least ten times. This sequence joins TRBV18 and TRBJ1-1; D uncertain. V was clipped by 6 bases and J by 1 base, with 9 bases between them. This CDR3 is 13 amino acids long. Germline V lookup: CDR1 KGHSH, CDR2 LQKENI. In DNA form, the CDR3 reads TGTGCCAGCTCCTCGGCAGAGAACACTGAAGCTTTCTTT. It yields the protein CASSSAENTEAFF.

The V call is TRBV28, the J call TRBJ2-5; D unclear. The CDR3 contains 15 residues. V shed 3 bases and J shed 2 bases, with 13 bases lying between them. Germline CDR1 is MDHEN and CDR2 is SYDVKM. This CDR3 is CASSLGPRRQETQYF. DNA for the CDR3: TGTGCCAGCAGTTTGGGTCCCCGCCGGCAAGAGACCCAGTACTTC.

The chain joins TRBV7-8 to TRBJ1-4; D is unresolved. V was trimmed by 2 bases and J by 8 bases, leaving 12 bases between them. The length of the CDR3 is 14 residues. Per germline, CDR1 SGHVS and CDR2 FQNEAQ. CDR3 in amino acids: CASSLRRAGEKLFF. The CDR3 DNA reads TGTGCCAGCAGCTTAAGGAGGGCCGGAGAAAAACTGTTTTTT.

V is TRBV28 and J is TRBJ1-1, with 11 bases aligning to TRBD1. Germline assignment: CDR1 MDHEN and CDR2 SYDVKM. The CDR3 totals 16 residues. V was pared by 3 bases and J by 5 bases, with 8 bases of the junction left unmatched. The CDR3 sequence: CASSFSGQGARTEAFF. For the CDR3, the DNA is TGTGCCAGCAGTTTCAGCGGACAGGGGGCGAGAACTGAAGCTTTCTTT.

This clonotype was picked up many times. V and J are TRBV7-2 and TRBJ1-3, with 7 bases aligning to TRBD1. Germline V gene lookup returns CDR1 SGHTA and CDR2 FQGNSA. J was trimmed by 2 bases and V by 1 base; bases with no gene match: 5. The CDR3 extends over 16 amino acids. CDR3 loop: CASSLDPGQPGNTIYF. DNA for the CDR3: TGTGCCAGCAGCTTAGATCCGGGACAGCCTGGAAACACCATATATTTT.

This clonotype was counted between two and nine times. The CDR3: CASIKDRANGELFF. DNA for the CDR3: TGTGCCAGCATCAAAGACAGGGCGAACGGGGAGCTGTTTTTT. The gene calls are TRBV7-9 and TRBJ2-2, with 7 bases identical to TRBD1. CDR3 length: 14 amino acids. Germline CDR1 reads SEHNR; CDR2 reads FQNEAQ (reference sequence). Trimming took 7 bases from V and 7 from J; bases not matched to a gene: 9.

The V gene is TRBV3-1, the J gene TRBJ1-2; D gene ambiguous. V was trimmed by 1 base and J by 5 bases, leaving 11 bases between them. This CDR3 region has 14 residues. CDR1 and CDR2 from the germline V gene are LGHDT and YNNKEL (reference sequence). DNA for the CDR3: TGTGCCAGCAGCCAAGGAATGGAGTGGTATGGCTACACCTTC. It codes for CASSQGMEWYGYTF.

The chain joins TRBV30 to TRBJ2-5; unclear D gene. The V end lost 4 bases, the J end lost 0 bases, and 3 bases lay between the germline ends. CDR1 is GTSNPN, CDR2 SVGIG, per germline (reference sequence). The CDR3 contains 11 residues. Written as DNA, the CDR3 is TGTGCCTGGACGAACCAAGAGACCCAGTACTTC. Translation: CAWTNQETQYF.

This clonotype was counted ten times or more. The CDR3 reads CASSFAGGSTDTQYF. CDR3 nucleotide sequence: TGCGCCAGCAGCTTTGCGGGGGGTAGCACAGATACGCAGTATTTT. V and J are TRBV5-1 and TRBJ2-3, with 8 bases fitting TRBD2. Germline V gene lookup returns CDR1 SGHRS and CDR2 YFSETQ. The trim removed 2 bases at V and 0 bases at J, leaving 2 bases unmatched. CDR3 length: 15 residues.

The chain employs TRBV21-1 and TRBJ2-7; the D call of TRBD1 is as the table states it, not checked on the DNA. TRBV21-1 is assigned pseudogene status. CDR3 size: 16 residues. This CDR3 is CASSFNGRDTCYEQYV. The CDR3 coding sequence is TGTGCCAGCAGCTTCAACGGGCGGGACACTTGCTACGAGCAGTACGTC.

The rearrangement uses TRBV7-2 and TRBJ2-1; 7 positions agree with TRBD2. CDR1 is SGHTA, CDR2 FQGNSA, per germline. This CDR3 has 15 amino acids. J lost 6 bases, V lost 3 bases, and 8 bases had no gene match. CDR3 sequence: CASSLRWGGSNEQFF. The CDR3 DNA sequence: TGTGCCAGCAGCTTGAGGTGGGGGGGTTCCAATGAGCAGTTCTTC.

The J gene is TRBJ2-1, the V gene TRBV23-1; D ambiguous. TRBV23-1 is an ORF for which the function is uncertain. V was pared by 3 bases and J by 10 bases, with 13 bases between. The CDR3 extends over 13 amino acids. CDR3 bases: TGCGCCAGCAGTCAGTACAGACTCGAAGAGCAGTTCTTC. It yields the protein CASSQYRLEEQFF.

The CDR3 loop reads CASSLATLETQYF. The DNA of the CDR3 is TGTGCCAGCAGTTTAGCGACATTGGAGACCCAGTACTTC. This chain joins TRBV12-3 or TRBV12-4 and TRBJ2-5; D ambiguous. V lost 0 bases and J 5 bases, leaving 7 bases between the germline ends. This CDR3 contains 13 residues.

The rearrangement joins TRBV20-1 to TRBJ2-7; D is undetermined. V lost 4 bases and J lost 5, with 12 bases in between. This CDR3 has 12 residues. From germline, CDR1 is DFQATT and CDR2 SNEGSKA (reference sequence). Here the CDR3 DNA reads TGCAGTGCTACGGGTAACGAGGACGAGCAGTACGTC. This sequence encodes CSATGNEDEQYV.

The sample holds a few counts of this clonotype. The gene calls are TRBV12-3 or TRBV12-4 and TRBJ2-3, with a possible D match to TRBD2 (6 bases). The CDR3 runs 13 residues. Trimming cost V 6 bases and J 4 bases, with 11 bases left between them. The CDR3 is CASRRWGADTQYF. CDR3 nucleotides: TGTGCCAGCAGGCGCTGGGGGGCAGATACGCAGTATTTT.

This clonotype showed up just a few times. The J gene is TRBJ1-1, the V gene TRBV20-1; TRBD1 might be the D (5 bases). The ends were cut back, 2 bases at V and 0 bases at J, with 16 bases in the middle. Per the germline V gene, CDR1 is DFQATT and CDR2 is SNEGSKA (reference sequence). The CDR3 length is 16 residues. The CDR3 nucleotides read TGCAGTGCTAGATACCTAAGACAGTCGATGAACACTGAAGCTTTCTTT. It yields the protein CSARYLRQSMNTEAFF.

CDR3 sequence reads: CASSQGPQTYGYTF. The CDR3 DNA reads as TGCGCCAGCAGCCAGGGGCCCCAGACATATGGCTACACCTTC. The V and J genes are TRBV4-3 and TRBJ1-2; maybe TRBD1 (5 bases). The CDR3 extends over 14 amino acids. Germline CDR1 and CDR2: LGHNA and YSLEER. Between the trimmed V and J ends, which lost 3 bases and 5 bases, there was a span of 13 bases.

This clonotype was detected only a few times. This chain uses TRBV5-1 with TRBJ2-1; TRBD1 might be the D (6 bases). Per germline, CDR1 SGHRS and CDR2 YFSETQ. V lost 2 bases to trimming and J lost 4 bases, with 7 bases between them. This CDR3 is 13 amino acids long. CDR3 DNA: TGCGCCAGCAGCTTACAGGGTTACAATGAGCAGTTCTTC. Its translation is CASSLQGYNEQFF.

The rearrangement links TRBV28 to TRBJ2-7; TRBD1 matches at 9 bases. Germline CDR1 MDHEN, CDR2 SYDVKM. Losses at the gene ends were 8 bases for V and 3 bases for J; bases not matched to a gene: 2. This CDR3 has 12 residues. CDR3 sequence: CASGTGHYEQYV. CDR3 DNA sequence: TGTGCCAGCGGGACAGGGCACTACGAGCAGTACGTC.

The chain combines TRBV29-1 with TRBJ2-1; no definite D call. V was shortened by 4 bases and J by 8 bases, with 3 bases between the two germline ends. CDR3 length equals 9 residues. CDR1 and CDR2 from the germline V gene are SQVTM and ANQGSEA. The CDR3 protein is CSVADEQFF. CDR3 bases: TGCAGCGTTGCGGATGAGCAGTTCTTC.

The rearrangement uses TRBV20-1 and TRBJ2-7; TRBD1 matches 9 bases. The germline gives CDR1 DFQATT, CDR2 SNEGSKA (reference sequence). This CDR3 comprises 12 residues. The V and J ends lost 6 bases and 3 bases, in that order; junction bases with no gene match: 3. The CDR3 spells CSAQTGGYEQYV. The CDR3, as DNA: TGCAGTGCGCAGACAGGGGGCTACGAGCAGTACGTC.

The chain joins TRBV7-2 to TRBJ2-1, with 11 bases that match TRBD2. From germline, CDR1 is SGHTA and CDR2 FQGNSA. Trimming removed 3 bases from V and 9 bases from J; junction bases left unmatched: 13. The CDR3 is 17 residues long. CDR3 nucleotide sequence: TGTGCCAGCAGCTTGTTAGCGGGGGGGTTCGGTTACGGTGAGCAGTTCTTC. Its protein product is CASSLLAGGFGYGEQFF.

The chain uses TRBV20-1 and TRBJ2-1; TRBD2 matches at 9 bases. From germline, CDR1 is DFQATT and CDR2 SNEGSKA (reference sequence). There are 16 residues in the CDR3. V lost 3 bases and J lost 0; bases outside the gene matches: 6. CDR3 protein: CSARAREGRSYNEQFF. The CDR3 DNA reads TGCAGTGCTAGGGCGCGGGAGGGTCGCTCCTACAATGAGCAGTTCTTC.

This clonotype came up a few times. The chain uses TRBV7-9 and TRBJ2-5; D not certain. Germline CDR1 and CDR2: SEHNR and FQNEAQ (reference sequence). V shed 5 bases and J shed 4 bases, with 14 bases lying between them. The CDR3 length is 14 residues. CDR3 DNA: TGTGCCAGCAGCCTCCGGAATGAGCCAGAGACCCAGTACTTC. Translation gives CASSLRNEPETQYF.

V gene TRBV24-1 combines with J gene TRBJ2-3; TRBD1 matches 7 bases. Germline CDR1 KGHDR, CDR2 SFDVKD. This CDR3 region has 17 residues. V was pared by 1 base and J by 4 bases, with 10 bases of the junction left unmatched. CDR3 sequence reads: CATSDFLGDSRADTQYF. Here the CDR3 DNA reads TGTGCCACCAGTGATTTCTTGGGGGACAGCCGGGCAGATACGCAGTATTTT.

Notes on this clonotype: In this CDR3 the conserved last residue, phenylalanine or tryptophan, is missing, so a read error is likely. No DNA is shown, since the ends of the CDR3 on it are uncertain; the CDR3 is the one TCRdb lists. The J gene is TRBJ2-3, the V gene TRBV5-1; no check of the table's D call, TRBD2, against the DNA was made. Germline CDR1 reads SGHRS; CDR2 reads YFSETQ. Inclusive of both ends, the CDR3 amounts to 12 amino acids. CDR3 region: CASSLDGGLADI.

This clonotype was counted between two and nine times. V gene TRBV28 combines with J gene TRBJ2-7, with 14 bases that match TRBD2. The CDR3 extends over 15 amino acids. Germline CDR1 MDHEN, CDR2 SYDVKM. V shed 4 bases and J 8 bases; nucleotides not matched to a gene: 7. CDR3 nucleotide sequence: TGTGCCAGCAGTTCCCCGACTAGCGGGGGGGCGCAGCAGTACGTC. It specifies CASSSPTSGGAQQYV.

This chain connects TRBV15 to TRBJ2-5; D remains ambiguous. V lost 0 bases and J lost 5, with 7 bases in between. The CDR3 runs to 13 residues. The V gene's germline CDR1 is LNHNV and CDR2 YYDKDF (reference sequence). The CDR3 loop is CATSRDTWETQYF. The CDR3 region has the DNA TGTGCCACCAGCAGAGATACTTGGGAGACCCAGTACTTC.

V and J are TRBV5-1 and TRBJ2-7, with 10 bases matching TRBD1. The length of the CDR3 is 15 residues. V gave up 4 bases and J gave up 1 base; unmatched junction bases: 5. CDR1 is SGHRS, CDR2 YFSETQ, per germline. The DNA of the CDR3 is TGCGCCAGCAGCCCGGACAGGGGGAATTCCTACGAGCAGTACTTC. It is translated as CASSPDRGNSYEQYF. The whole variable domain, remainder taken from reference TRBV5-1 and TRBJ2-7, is KAGVTQTPRYLIKTRGQQVTLSCSPISGHRSVSWYQQTPGQGLQFLFEYFSETQRNKGNFPGRFSGRQFSNSRSEMNVSTLELGDSALYLCASSPDRGNSYEQYFGPGTRLTVT.